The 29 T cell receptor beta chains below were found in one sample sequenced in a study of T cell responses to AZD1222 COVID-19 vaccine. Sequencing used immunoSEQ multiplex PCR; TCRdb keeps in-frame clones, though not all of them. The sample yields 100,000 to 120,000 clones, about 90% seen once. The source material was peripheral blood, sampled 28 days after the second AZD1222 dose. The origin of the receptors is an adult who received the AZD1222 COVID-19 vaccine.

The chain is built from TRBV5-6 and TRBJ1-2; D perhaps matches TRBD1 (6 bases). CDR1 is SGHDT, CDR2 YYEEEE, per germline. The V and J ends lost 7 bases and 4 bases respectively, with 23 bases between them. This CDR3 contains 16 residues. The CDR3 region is CASGRTTDSRLYGYTF. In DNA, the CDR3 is TGTGCCAGCGGTAGAACAACGGACAGTCGTCTCTATGGCTACACCTTC.

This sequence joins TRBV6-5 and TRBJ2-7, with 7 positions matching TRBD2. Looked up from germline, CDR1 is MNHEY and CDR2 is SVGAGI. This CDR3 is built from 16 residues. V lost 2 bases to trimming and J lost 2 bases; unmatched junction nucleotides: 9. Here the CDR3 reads CASSYAGAGSTYEQYF. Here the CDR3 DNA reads TGTGCCAGCAGTTACGCTGGAGCGGGATCGACCTACGAGCAGTACTTC.

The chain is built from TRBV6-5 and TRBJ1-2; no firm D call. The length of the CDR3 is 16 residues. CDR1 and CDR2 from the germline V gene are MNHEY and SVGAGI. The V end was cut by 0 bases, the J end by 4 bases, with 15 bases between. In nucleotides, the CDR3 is TGTGCCAGCAGTTACTCAGGCCAGACCCCGCCCTATGGCTACACCTTC. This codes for CASSYSGQTPPYGYTF.

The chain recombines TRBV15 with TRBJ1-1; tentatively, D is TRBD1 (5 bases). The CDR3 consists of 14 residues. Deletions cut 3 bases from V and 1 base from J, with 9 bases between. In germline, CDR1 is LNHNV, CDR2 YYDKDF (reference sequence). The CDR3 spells CATSRGGANTEAFF. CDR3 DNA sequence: TGTGCCACCAGCAGGGGAGGGGCGAACACTGAAGCTTTCTTT.

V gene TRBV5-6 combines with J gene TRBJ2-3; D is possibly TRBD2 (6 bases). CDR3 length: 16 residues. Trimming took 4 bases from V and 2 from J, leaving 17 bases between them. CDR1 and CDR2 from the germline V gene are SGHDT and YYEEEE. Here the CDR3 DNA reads TGTGCCAGCAGCACCCGGCAAGCGGGCCACACAGATACGCAGTATTTT. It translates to CASSTRQAGHTDTQYF.

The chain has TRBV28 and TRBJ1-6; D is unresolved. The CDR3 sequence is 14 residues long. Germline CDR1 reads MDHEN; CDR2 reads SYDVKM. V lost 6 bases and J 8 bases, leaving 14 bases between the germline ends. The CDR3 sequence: CASSLPYGYSPLHF. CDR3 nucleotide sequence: TGTGCCAGCAGCCTCCCTTACGGGTATTCACCCCTCCACTTT.

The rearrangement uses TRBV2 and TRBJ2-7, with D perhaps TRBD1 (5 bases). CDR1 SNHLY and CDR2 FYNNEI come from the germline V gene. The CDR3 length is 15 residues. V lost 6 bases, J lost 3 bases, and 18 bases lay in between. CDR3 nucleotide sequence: TGTGCCAGCAGCGGTTATGACAGCCATATCTACGAGCAGTACTTC. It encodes CASSGYDSHIYEQYF.

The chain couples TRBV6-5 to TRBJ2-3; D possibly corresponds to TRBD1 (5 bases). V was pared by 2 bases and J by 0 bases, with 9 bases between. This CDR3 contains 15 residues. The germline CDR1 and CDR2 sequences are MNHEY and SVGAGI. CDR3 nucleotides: TGTGCCAGCAGTTACAGGGGTGCTAGCACAGATACGCAGTATTTT. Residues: CASSYRGASTDTQYF.

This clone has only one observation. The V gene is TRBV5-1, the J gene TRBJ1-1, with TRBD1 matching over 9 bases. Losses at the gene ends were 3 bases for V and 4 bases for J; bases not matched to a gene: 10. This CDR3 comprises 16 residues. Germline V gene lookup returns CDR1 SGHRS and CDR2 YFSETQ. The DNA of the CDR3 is TGCGCCAGCAGCTACGAACAAGACAGGGGGTCCACTGAAGCTTTCTTT. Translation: CASSYEQDRGSTEAFF.

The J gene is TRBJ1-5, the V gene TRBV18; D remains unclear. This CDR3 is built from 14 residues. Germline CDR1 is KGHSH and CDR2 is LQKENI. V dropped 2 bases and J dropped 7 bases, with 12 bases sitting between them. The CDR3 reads CASSPSESGQPQHF. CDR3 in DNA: TGTGCCAGCTCACCATCGGAGAGCGGGCAGCCCCAGCATTTT.

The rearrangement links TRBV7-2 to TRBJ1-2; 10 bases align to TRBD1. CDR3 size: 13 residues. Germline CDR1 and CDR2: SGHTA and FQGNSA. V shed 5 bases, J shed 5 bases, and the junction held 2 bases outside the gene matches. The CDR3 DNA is TGTGCCAGCAGCGCGGGACAGGGGTATGGCTACACCTTC. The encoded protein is CASSAGQGYGYTF. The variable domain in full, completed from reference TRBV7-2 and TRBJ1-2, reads GAGVSQSPSNKVTEKGKDVELRCDPISGHTALYWYRQSLGQGLEFLIYFQGNSAPDKSGLPSDRFSAERTGGSVSTLTIQRTQQEDSAVYLCASSAGQGYGYTFGSGTRLTVV.

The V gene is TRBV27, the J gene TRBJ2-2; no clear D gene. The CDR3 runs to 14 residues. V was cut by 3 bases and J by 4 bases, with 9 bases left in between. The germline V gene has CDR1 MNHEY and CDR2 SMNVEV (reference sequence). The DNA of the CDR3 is TGTGCCAGCAGTTTGAGCAGGCTCACCGGGGAGCTGTTTTTT. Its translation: CASSLSRLTGELFF.

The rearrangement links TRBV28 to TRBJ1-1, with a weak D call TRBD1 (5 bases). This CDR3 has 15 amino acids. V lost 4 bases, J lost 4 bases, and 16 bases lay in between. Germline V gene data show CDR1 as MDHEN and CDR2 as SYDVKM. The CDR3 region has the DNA TGTGCCAGCAGTTCACGGGGCCTTGGCGGCACTGAAGCTTTCTTT. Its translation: CASSSRGLGGTEAFF. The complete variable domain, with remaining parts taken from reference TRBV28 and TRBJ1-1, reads DVKVTQSSRYLVKRTGEKVFLECVQDMDHENMFWYRQDPGLGLRLIYFSYDVKMKEKGDIPEGYSVSREKKERFSLILESASTNQTSMYLCASSSRGLGGTEAFFGQGTRLTVV.

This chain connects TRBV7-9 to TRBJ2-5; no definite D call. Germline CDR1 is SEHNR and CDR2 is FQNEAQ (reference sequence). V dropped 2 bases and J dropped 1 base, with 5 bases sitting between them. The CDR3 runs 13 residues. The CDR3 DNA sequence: TGTGCCAGCAGCTTAATGGGCCAAGAGACCCAGTACTTC. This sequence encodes CASSLMGQETQYF.

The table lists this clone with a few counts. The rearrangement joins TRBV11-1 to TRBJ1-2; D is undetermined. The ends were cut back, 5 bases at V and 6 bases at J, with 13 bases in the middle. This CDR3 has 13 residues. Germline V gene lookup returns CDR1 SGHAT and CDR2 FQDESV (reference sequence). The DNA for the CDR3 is TGTGCCAGCAGCAGGGAGGAGAGGAATGGCTACACCTTC. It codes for CASSREERNGYTF.

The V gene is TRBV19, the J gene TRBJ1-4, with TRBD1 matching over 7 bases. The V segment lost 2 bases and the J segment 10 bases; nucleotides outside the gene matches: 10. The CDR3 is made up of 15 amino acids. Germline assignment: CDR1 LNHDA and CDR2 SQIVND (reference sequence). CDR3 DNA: TGTGCCAGTAGTATAAGCGGAACAGGGGTGGGAAAACTGTTTTTT. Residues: CASSISGTGVGKLFF.

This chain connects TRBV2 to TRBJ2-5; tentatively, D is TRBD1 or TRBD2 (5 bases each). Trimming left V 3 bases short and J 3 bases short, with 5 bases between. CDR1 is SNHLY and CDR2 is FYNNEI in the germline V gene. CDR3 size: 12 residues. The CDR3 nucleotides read TGTGCCAGCAGTGAGGGGGAAGAGACCCAGTACTTC. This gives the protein CASSEGEETQYF.

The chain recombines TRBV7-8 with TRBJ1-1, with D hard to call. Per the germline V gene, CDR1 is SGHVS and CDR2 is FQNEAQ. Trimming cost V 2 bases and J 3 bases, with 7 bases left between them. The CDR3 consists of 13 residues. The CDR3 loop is CASSLTRDTEAFF. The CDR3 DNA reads TGTGCCAGCAGCTTAACGAGGGACACTGAAGCTTTCTTT.

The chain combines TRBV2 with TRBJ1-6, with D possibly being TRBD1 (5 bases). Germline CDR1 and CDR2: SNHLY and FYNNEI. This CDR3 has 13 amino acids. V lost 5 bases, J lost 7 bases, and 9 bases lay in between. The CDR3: CASSLNRNSPLHF. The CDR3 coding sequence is TGTGCCAGCAGTCTAAACAGGAATTCACCCCTCCACTTT.

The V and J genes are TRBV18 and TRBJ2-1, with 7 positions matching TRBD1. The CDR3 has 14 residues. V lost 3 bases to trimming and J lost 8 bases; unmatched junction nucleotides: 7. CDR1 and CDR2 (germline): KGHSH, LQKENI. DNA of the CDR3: TGTGCCAGCTCACCGCCTCCCACAGGGGATGAGCAGTTCTTC. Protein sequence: CASSPPPTGDEQFF.

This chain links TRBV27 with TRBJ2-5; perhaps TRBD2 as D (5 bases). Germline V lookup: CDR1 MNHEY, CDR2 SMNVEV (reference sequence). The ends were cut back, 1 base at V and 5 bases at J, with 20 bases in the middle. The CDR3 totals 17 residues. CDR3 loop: CASSLWAARRGRETQYF. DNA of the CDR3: TGTGCCAGCAGTTTATGGGCCGCTCGACGGGGTCGGGAGACCCAGTACTTC.

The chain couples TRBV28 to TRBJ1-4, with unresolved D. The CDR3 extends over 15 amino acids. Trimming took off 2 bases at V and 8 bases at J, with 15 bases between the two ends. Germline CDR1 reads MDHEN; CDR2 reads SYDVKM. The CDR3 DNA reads TGTGCCAGCAGTTTAGCCGGGAGGGCGGGGGAAAAACTGTTTTTT. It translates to CASSLAGRAGEKLFF.

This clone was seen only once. This CDR3 is CASSQDIGRGYTF. CDR3 in DNA: TGCGCCAGCAGCCAAGATATCGGTCGGGGCTACACCTTC. The gene calls are TRBV4-1 and TRBJ1-2; D not resolved. The CDR3 loop spans 13 amino acids. With 0 bases removed from V and 8 bases from J, the gap between germline ends came to 10 bases. Germline CDR1 and CDR2: MGHRA and YSYEKL.

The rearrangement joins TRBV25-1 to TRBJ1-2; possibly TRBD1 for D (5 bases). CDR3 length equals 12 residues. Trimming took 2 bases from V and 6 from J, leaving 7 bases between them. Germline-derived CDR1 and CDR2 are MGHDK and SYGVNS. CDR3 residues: CASSEQGDGYTF. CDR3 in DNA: TGTGCCAGCAGTGAACAGGGAGATGGCTACACCTTC.

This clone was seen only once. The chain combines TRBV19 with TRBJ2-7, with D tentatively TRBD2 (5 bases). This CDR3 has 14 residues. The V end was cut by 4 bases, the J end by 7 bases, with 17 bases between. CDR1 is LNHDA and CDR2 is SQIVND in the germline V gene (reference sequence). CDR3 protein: CASSTEETRREQYF. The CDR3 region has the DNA TGTGCCAGTAGTACCGAGGAAACTAGACGGGAGCAGTACTTC.

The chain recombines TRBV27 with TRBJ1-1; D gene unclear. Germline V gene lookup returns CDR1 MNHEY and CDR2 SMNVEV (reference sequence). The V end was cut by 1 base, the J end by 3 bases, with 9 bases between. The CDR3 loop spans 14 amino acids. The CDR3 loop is CASSLYRVDTEAFF. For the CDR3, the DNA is TGTGCCAGCAGTTTATATCGGGTTGACACTGAAGCTTTCTTT.

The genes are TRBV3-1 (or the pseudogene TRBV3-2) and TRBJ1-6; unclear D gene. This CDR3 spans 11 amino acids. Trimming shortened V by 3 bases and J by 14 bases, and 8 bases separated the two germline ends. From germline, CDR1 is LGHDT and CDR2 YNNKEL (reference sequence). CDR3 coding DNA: TGTGCCAGCAGCCAGGGTTGGTCCCTCCACTTT. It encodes CASSQGWSLHF.

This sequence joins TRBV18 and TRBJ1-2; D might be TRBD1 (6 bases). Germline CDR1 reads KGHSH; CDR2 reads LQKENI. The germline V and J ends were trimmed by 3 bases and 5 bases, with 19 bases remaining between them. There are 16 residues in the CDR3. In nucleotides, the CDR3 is TGTGCCAGCTCACCTCAATCAGGGGACGACTCGTATGGCTACACCTTC. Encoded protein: CASSPQSGDDSYGYTF.

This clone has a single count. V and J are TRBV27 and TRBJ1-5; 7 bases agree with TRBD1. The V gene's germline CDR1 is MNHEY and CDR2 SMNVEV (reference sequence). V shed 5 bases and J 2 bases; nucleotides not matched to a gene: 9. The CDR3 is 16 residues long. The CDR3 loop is CASSRSPGTGNQPQHF. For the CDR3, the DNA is TGTGCCAGCAGTCGCTCCCCCGGGACAGGCAATCAGCCCCAGCATTTT.